These 7 T cell receptor beta chains were sequenced from one sample in a study of graft-versus-host responses after intestinal transplantation (dated by TCRdb to the early 2020s). These receptors have no identified antigens. The time point label of this sample denotes: cells obtained before transplantation from donor or recipient. Library preparation was by the immunoSEQ multiplex PCR assay. Not all clones reach the TCRdb copy of this immuneACCESS table, which keeps in-frame sequences only. Checked studies attribute under half of the gap to unresolved V genes and leave the rest unexplained. This sample holds over 70,000 clones; around 83% were observed only once. 17% of the sample belongs to the ten largest clones. The source material was unstimulated CD8+ T cells sorted from spleen or lymph node cells, sampled before intestinal transplant. Receptors originate from a human donor who received an intestinal transplant.

In this sample, this clone turned up once. This sequence joins TRBV13 and TRBJ1-1, with a tentative D call TRBD1 (6 bases). This CDR3 is 13 amino acids long. Trimming shortened V by 8 bases and J by 4 bases, and 14 bases separated the two germline ends. The V gene's germline CDR1 is PRHDT and CDR2 FYEKMQ (reference sequence). The CDR3 is CASCGGLGTEAFF. The CDR3 nucleotides are TGTGCCAGCTGCGGGGGGCTGGGCACTGAAGCTTTCTTT.

This clone showed up just a few times. This chain joins TRBV6-5 and TRBJ2-7; D remains ambiguous. The V end was cut by 6 bases, the J end by 3 bases, with 9 bases between. This CDR3 comprises 12 residues. CDR1 is MNHEY, CDR2 SVGAGI, per germline. CDR3 residues: CASRSEDYEQYF. As DNA, the CDR3 is TGTGCCAGCAGGTCAGAGGACTACGAGCAGTACTTC.

This clone was counted only a few times. This sequence joins TRBV11-2 and TRBJ2-7; D is ambiguous. Deletions cut 5 bases from V and 3 bases from J, with 14 bases between. In germline, CDR1 is SGHAT, CDR2 FQNNGV. This CDR3 region has 14 residues. CDR3 nucleotide sequence: TGTGCCAGCAGCCCTCGGGCCCTCCTCTACGAGCAGTACTTC. Translating it yields CASSPRALLYEQYF.

This chain joins TRBV6-1 and TRBJ2-7, with D possibly being TRBD1 or TRBD2 (5 bases each). This CDR3 is 14 amino acids long. Per the germline V gene, CDR1 is MNHNS and CDR2 is SASEGT. Deletions cut 5 bases from V and 0 bases from J, with 11 bases between. The CDR3 region is CASSYEGPSYEQYF. The CDR3, as DNA: TGTGCCAGCAGTTATGAGGGACCCTCCTACGAGCAGTACTTC.

The gene calls are TRBV5-1 and TRBJ2-7, with 8 bases aligning to TRBD2. J lost 10 bases, V lost 0 bases, and 15 bases had no gene match. This CDR3 is 16 amino acids long. Germline V gene sequence: CDR1 SGHRS, CDR2 YFSETQ. This chain's CDR3 is CASSLGRGRSDGIQYF. CDR3 coding DNA: TGCGCCAGCAGCTTGGGACGCGGGAGGTCGGACGGAATACAGTACTTC. The variable domain in full, with the rest retrieved from reference TRBV5-1 and TRBJ2-7, is KAGVTQTPRYLIKTRGQQVTLSCSPISGHRSVSWYQQTPGQGLQFLFEYFSETQRNKGNFPGRFSGRQFSNSRSEMNVSTLELGDSALYLCASSLGRGRSDGIQYFGPGTRLTVT.

As concerns this clone: The CDR3 carries no conserved terminal phenylalanine or tryptophan, so it likely arises from a read error. The rearrangement joins TRBV4-1 to TRBJ1-5, with unresolved D. CDR1 is MGHRA and CDR2 is YSYEKL in the germline V gene. Trimming removed 2 bases from V and 5 bases from J, with 16 bases in between. The CDR3 contains 16 residues. CDR3 amino acids: CASSQRGEARYQPQHL. The DNA for the CDR3 is TGCGCCAGCAGCCAACGAGGAGAGGCTCGATATCAGCCCCAGCATCTT.

The chain joins TRBV7-6 to TRBJ2-5, with 8 bases lining up with TRBD2. V trimming: 0 bases; J trimming: 5 bases; junction bases outside the gene matches: 8. The CDR3 length is 16 residues. Germline CDR1 reads SGHVS; CDR2 reads FNYEAQ. The CDR3 loop is CASSLASGNRRETQYF. In DNA form, the CDR3 reads TGTGCCAGCAGCTTAGCTAGCGGGAACCGCCGGGAGACCCAGTACTTC.